This TCR beta chain was found in a study of blood T cell repertoires in COVID-19. About the research overall: PBMCs, B-cell-depleted T cells, or T cells were the source of the cDNA or gDNA that made up the material.

Per the original data handling: Reference gene primers were amplified, and this amplification served to estimate nucleated cell counts. Libraries were prepared by immunoSEQ multiplex PCR; TCRdb keeps only in-frame clonotypes and omits some of them. For V, J and clone size, that table is used; D and trimming come from the DNA. The repertoire holds roughly 22,000 clones, about 81% seen once, with over 2% in the top ten. Those enrolled in Seattle joined during active infection and were followed longitudinally afterward. The CDR3 runs to 14 residues. Germline assignment: CDR1 SGHNT and CDR2 YYREEE (reference sequence). The V gene end was trimmed by 1 base and the J gene end by 4 bases; junction bases not matched to a gene: 4.

This clonotype was obtained from an older woman with COVID-19, enrolled during active disease. The chain employs TRBV5-4 and TRBJ1-2, with 7 bases that match TRBD1. The source material was peripheral blood. The CDR3: CASSLRAGGYGYTF. The CDR3 DNA is TGTGCCAGCAGCTTGCGGGCAGGGGGCTATGGCTACACCTTC.